This T cell receptor (beta chain) derives from a study of blood T cell repertoires in COVID-19. Overall study context: The United States, Italy and Spain supplied acute and convalescent COVID-19 samples. Sample material is recorded as cDNA or gDNA derived from T cells, B-cell-depleted T cells, or PBMCs.

Authors' analysis steps: The authors estimated nucleated cell counts from reference gene primer amplification. Libraries were prepared by immunoSEQ multiplex PCR; TCRdb keeps only in-frame clonotypes and omits some of them. D and trimming were read from the DNA, whereas the V and J calls and clone size are those reported in that table. Of about 210,000 clones detected, roughly 90% appear once; the ten largest clones hold around 1.7%. The CDR3 runs 13 residues. The germline gives CDR1 SQVTM, CDR2 ANQGSEA. Trimming at V came to 1 base and at J to 5 bases, leaving 2 bases not matched to a gene. The V call is TRBV29-1, the J call TRBJ2-3; 8 positions match TRBD2. The sequence derives from a man aged 18 to 35 with active or convalescent COVID-19. Sequenced sample: peripheral blood. The DNA of the CDR3 is TGCAGCGTTGAAGCGGGGGGGAAAGATACGCAGTATTTT. Its translation is CSVEAGGKDTQYF.